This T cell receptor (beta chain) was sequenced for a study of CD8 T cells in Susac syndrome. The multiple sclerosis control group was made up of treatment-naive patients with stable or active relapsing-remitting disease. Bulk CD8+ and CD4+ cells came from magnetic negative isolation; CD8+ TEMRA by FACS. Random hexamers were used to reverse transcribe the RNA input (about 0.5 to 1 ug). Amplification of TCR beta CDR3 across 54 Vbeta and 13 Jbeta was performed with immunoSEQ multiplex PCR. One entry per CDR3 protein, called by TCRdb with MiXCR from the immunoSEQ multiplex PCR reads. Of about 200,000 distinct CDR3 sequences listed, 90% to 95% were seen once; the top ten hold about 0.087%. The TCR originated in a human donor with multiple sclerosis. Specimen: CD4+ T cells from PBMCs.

The DNA of the CDR3 is TGTGCCAGCACATTCAAGGGCTTCAATCAGCCCCAGCATTTT. Translated: CASTFKGFNQPQHF. The chain carries TRBV6-6 and TRBJ1-5; D gene ambiguous. The CDR3 runs 14 residues. Trimming pared 7 bases from V and 3 bases from J, leaving 13 bases between. The germline V gene encodes CDR1 MNHNY and CDR2 SVGAGI (reference sequence).